These 32 T cell receptor beta chains came from one sample sequenced in a study of blood T cell repertoires in COVID-19. Profiling relied on immunoSEQ multiplex PCR, and the TCRdb table lists in-frame clones only, not all of them. The profile shows a few hundred thousand clones, 75% to 90% of them singletons. Sequencing used peripheral blood. The origin of the receptors is a human donor in a cohort sampled during active COVID-19.

The chain joins TRBV24-1 to TRBJ2-7; D is unresolved. CDR3 length: 14 residues. CDR1 and CDR2 (germline): KGHDR, SFDVKD. The V gene lost 3 bases and the J gene lost 2 bases, with 10 bases spanning the gap. CDR3 DNA: TGTGCCACCAGTGATAAGCAGGCGACCTACGAGCAGTACTTC. This gives the protein CATSDKQATYEQYF.

This chain connects TRBV7-3 to TRBJ2-2, with D possibly TRBD1 on 6 matching bases. V lost 2 bases and J lost 1, with 11 bases in between. The length of the CDR3 is 16 residues. Germline V gene lookup returns CDR1 SGHTA and CDR2 FQGTGA. CDR3 nucleotide sequence: TGTGCCAGCAGCTTACACCAACAGGGGAACACCGGGGAGCTGTTTTTT. Its protein is CASSLHQQGNTGELFF.

V usage is TRBV5-4 and J usage is TRBJ1-1; 9 bases are a match to TRBD1. CDR3 size: 14 residues. V was clipped by 3 bases and J by 4 bases; unmatched bases: 4. CDR1 is SGHNT and CDR2 is YYREEE in the germline V gene (reference sequence). CDR3 in amino acids: CASSSDRGGTEAFF. CDR3 coding DNA: TGTGCCAGCAGCTCAGACAGGGGGGGCACTGAAGCTTTCTTT.

CDR3 DNA: TGTGCCAGCAGCACCAGCGCGAAGATTGAAGCTTTCTTT. It yields the protein CASSTSAKIEAFF. The chain joins TRBV25-1 to TRBJ1-1; D gene unclear. CDR1 MGHDK and CDR2 SYGVNS come from the germline V gene. There are 13 residues in the CDR3. V gave up 6 bases and J gave up 7 bases, with 15 bases separating them.

J is TRBJ2-7 and V is TRBV4-3; 10 bases map to TRBD2. The J segment lost 2 bases and the V segment lost 2 bases, leaving 9 bases of the junction unmatched. The length of the CDR3 is 17 residues. Germline assignment: CDR1 LGHNA and CDR2 YSLEER. This chain's CDR3 is CASSQNRGLADPYEQYF. CDR3 in DNA: TGCGCCAGCAGCCAAAATCGAGGACTAGCGGACCCCTACGAGCAGTACTTC.

This clone has just a few counts. This chain links TRBV11-2 with TRBJ2-7; unclear D gene. The V gene's germline CDR1 is SGHAT and CDR2 FQNNGV. The CDR3 consists of 14 residues. V lost 0 bases and J lost 2, with 8 bases in between. The CDR3 bases are TGTGCCAGCAGCTTAGATCGACACACCTACGAGCAGTACTTC. This codes for CASSLDRHTYEQYF.

CDR3 sequence reads: CASSQGRQGRSPYNSPLHF. The DNA of the CDR3 is TGTGCCAGCAGCCAAGGTCGGCAGGGCCGTTCGCCCTATAATTCACCCCTCCACTTT. V and J are TRBV3-1 (or the pseudogene TRBV3-2) and TRBJ1-6; possibly TRBD1 for D (5 bases). Germline lookup yields CDR1 LGHDT and CDR2 YNNKEL (reference sequence). The CDR3 is 19 amino acids. The germline V and J ends were trimmed by 1 base and 2 bases, with 18 bases remaining between them.

The rearrangement joins TRBV30 to TRBJ2-7; TRBD1 might be the D (6 bases). Trimming pared 0 bases from V and 9 bases from J, leaving 9 bases between. Germline CDR1 is GTSNPN and CDR2 is SVGIG (reference sequence). The CDR3 has 11 amino acids. CDR3 nucleotide sequence: TGTGCCTGGAGTGTTAAGGACAGGCAGTACTTC. Its translation: CAWSVKDRQYF.

This chain links TRBV19 with TRBJ2-7, with a weak D call TRBD1 (5 bases). The V end was cut by 1 base, the J end by 2 bases, with 12 bases between. Germline CDR1 and CDR2: LNHDA and SQIVND (reference sequence). The length of the CDR3 is 15 residues. The CDR3: CASSIGAGQPYEQYF. The CDR3 bases are TGTGCCAGTAGTATAGGGGCAGGACAACCCTACGAGCAGTACTTC.

The sample holds one count of this clone. A read error is possible here, since a much larger clone lies one base away. This CDR3 is also generated by other DNA sequences in the sample. The chain couples TRBV19 to TRBJ2-5; D is unclear. In germline, CDR1 is LNHDA, CDR2 SQIVND (reference sequence). V shed 1 base and J shed 1 base, with 4 bases lying between them. The CDR3 runs 13 residues. The CDR3 DNA reads TGTGCCAGTAGTATAGGGCCCCAAGAGACCCAGTACTTC. Amino acids: CASSIGPQETQYF.

DNA for the CDR3: TGTGCCAGCAGTTTATTCGGGTCAAACTATGGCTACACCTTC. This sequence encodes CASSLFGSNYGYTF. This chain joins TRBV27 and TRBJ1-2, with D unresolved. Trimming left V 1 base short and J 2 bases short, with 8 bases between. In germline, CDR1 is MNHEY, CDR2 SMNVEV (reference sequence). This CDR3 is built from 14 residues.

The V gene is TRBV5-1, the J gene TRBJ2-3; D unclear. Trimming pared 5 bases from V and 0 bases from J, leaving 13 bases between. The CDR3 runs 15 residues. The germline gives CDR1 SGHRS, CDR2 YFSETQ. The CDR3 sequence is CASRSRAASTDTQYF. CDR3 DNA: TGCGCCAGCAGGAGTAGAGCCGCTAGCACAGATACGCAGTATTTT.

This clone was recorded a few times. Different DNA sequences within this sample yield the same CDR3. The chain recombines TRBV19 with TRBJ1-1; the D is unclear. Germline loops: CDR1 LNHDA, CDR2 SQIVND (reference sequence). This CDR3 is built from 13 residues. V dropped 6 bases and J dropped 2 bases, with 10 bases sitting between them. CDR3 residues: CASSLSRNTEAFF. The CDR3 coding sequence is TGTGCCAGTAGCCTTTCCCGTAACACTGAAGCTTTCTTT.

This sequence joins TRBV3-1 (or the pseudogene TRBV3-2) and TRBJ2-1; the D gene is possibly TRBD2 (6 bases). The CDR3 is 11 amino acids. Trimming pared 6 bases from V and 11 bases from J, leaving 11 bases between. The germline V gene encodes CDR1 LGHDT and CDR2 YNNKEL (reference sequence). In DNA form, the CDR3 reads TGTGCCAGCAGTTGGGACTCTAAGCAGTTCTTC. Protein sequence: CASSWDSKQFF.

The rearrangement joins TRBV27 to TRBJ2-7; 10 bases map to TRBD2. This CDR3 is built from 15 residues. The ends lost 1 base at V and 6 bases at J; junction bases unmatched: 6. CDR1 is MNHEY and CDR2 is SMNVEV in the germline V gene (reference sequence). The CDR3 DNA reads as TGTGCCAGCAGTTTATTGCCTAGCGGGAGTTCCGAGCAGTACTTC. Its translation is CASSLLPSGSSEQYF.

CDR3 region: CASSLLAGPTDTQYF. CDR3 sequence (DNA): TGTGCCAGCAGCCTTCTAGCGGGACCCACAGATACGCAGTATTTT. This chain uses TRBV14 with TRBJ2-3; 9 positions agree with TRBD2. Per germline, CDR1 SGHDN and CDR2 FVKESK. The CDR3 spans 15 residues. The V gene end was trimmed by 4 bases and the J gene end by 2 bases; junction bases not matched to a gene: 4.

The rearrangement links TRBV6-6 to TRBJ1-1; D remains unclear. Germline V gives CDR1 MNHNY, CDR2 SVGAGI (reference sequence). The CDR3 runs 12 residues. Trimming left V 5 bases short and J 5 bases short, with 9 bases between. CDR3 region: CASSLDITEAFF. The CDR3 DNA follows: TGTGCCAGCAGTCTAGACATAACTGAAGCTTTCTTT.

This chain connects TRBV9 to TRBJ1-2; tentatively, D is TRBD1 (5 bases). Germline V gives CDR1 SGDLS, CDR2 YYNGEE. V shed 2 bases and J shed 2 bases, with 13 bases lying between them. CDR3 length: 15 amino acids. Written as DNA, the CDR3 is TGTGCCAGCAGCGTTCTTCCAGGGCTAAACTATGGCTACACCTTC. Translation: CASSVLPGLNYGYTF.

The chain employs TRBV5-1 and TRBJ2-7, with TRBD1 matching 7 bases. The CDR3 contains 12 residues. V dropped 7 bases and J dropped 0; count of bases not matched to a gene: 1. CDR1 is SGHRS, CDR2 YFSETQ, per germline. The CDR3 spells CASRDSSYEQYF. The CDR3, as DNA: TGCGCCAGCCGGGACAGCTCCTACGAGCAGTACTTC.

CDR3 protein: CASSLGGVEAFF. CDR3 bases: TGTGCCAGCAGCTTAGGGGGGGTTGAAGCTTTCTTT. The chain uses TRBV11-3 and TRBJ1-1; TRBD1 is a possible D gene (5 bases). Trimming removed 1 base at V and 7 bases at J, with 7 bases between. CDR1 and CDR2 (germline): SGHNT, YENEEA. The CDR3 length is 12 residues.

V and J are TRBV28 and TRBJ1-5, with TRBD1 matching over 7 bases. Germline V gene data show CDR1 as MDHEN and CDR2 as SYDVKM. CDR3 length equals 14 residues. The trim removed 8 bases at V and 1 base at J, leaving 5 bases unmatched. The CDR3 DNA sequence: TGTGCCAGCTGGGCAGGGGGGAGCAATCAGCCCCAGCATTTT. Its protein is CASWAGGSNQPQHF.

This clone turned up a few times. This chain uses TRBV27 with TRBJ2-1; D remains unclear. Trimming stripped 4 bases from V and 8 bases from J, with 6 bases between. The CDR3 loop spans 11 amino acids. Germline CDR1 MNHEY, CDR2 SMNVEV (reference sequence). The CDR3 DNA reads TGTGCCAGCAGTTATTTCGATGAGCAGTTCTTC. Encoded protein: CASSYFDEQFF.

The rearrangement uses TRBV7-3 and TRBJ1-3, with a weak D call TRBD1 (5 bases). The CDR3 covers 17 residues. V was shortened by 2 bases and J by 4 bases, with 18 bases between the two germline ends. Per the germline V gene, CDR1 is SGHTA and CDR2 is FQGTGA. The CDR3 nucleotides are TGTGCCAGCAGCTTATCTCCGGGGGTCGTGCCCGGAAACACCATATATTTT. Translated, it gives CASSLSPGVVPGNTIYF.

The chain employs TRBV28 and TRBJ1-4; D not resolved. This CDR3 spans 14 amino acids. Trimming left V 2 bases short and J 7 bases short, with 11 bases between. CDR1 and CDR2 (germline): MDHEN, SYDVKM. CDR3 in amino acids: CASSLTPSVEKLFF. The CDR3 nucleotides are TGTGCCAGCAGTTTAACGCCCTCGGTTGAAAAACTGTTTTTT. Looking up the rest from reference TRBV28 and TRBJ1-4 gives the full variable domain: DVKVTQSSRYLVKRTGEKVFLECVQDMDHENMFWYRQDPGLGLRLIYFSYDVKMKEKGDIPEGYSVSREKKERFSLILESASTNQTSMYLCASSLTPSVEKLFFGSGTQLSVL.

The genes are TRBV19 and TRBJ2-7; 10 bases map to TRBD2. The CDR3 runs 15 residues. The trim removed 5 bases at V and 6 bases at J, leaving 10 bases unmatched. Germline values: CDR1 LNHDA, CDR2 SQIVND (reference sequence). CDR3 sequence reads: CASSWGLAGVGEQYF. The CDR3 nucleotides read TGTGCCAGTAGTTGGGGGCTAGCGGGAGTTGGCGAGCAGTACTTC.

The CDR3 DNA reads TGTGCCTGGAGTTACGGGACAAGCACAACTAATGAAAAACTGTTTTTT. Amino acids: CAWSYGTSTTNEKLFF. The V call is TRBV30, the J call TRBJ1-4, with TRBD1 as a possible D gene (6 bases). Trimming left V 2 bases short and J 0 bases short, with 13 bases between. CDR1 is GTSNPN, CDR2 SVGIG, per germline (reference sequence). The CDR3 extends over 16 amino acids.

J is TRBJ1-5 and V is TRBV28; possibly TRBD1 for D (6 bases). CDR1 and CDR2 from the germline V gene are MDHEN and SYDVKM. Deletions cut 4 bases from V and 7 bases from J, with 14 bases between. CDR3 length: 14 residues. In DNA form, the CDR3 reads TGTGCCAGCAGTTGGAGGTCAGGGGTACAGCCCCAGCATTTT. Protein sequence: CASSWRSGVQPQHF.

Worth noting for this clone: Other DNA variants within this sample encode the same CDR3. The chain carries TRBV28 and TRBJ1-1; a weak D match, TRBD1 (6 bases). CDR1 and CDR2 (germline): MDHEN, SYDVKM. The germline V and J ends were trimmed by 3 bases and 1 base, with 6 bases remaining between them. CDR3 size: 13 residues. CDR3 amino acids: CASSLTGNTEAFF. Written as DNA, the CDR3 is TGTGCCAGCAGTTTGACAGGGAACACTGAAGCTTTCTTT.

The chain carries TRBV7-3 and TRBJ2-2; D not resolved. The germline gives CDR1 SGHTA, CDR2 FQGTGA. V gave up 0 bases and J gave up 4 bases, with 12 bases separating them. The CDR3 has 16 residues. Written as DNA, the CDR3 is TGTGCCAGCAGCTTAACGTCGCTAGTGAGCACCGGGGAGCTGTTTTTT. It encodes CASSLTSLVSTGELFF.

This chain links TRBV7-2 with TRBJ1-1, with 9 positions matching TRBD1. The CDR3 totals 15 residues. After removal of 5 bases from V and 5 bases from J, the junction contained 9 bases not matched to a gene. The germline V gene has CDR1 SGHTA and CDR2 FQGNSA. The CDR3 nucleotides are TGTGCCAGCAGCATTACGACAGGGGGGATAACTGAAGCTTTCTTT. Its protein product is CASSITTGGITEAFF.

The rearrangement joins TRBV24-1 to TRBJ2-6; no definite D call. The ends were cut back, 3 bases at V and 0 bases at J, with 8 bases in the middle. The CDR3 consists of 16 residues. Germline values: CDR1 KGHDR, CDR2 SFDVKD. In DNA, the CDR3 is TGTGCCACCAGTGATCAACAGTTCTCTGGGGCCAACGTCCTGACTTTC. Protein sequence: CATSDQQFSGANVLTF.

J is TRBJ1-1 and V is TRBV6-2 or TRBV6-3; D is ambiguous. Germline V gene data show CDR1 as MNHEY and CDR2 as SVGEGT. The CDR3 covers 13 residues. Trimming removed 2 bases from V and 4 bases from J, with 8 bases in between. CDR3 DNA sequence: TGTGCCAGCAGTTACCTTGAGGCCACTGAAGCTTTCTTT. The encoded protein is CASSYLEATEAFF.